One sample yielded the 12 T cell receptor beta chains listed below, sequenced in a study of PD-1 blockade in mismatch repair-deficient tumors. Assay: immunoSEQ multiplex PCR; the TCRdb copy retains only in-frame clones and omits some. The data show roughly 120,000 clones, more than 70% seen once. Sequenced material: peripheral blood, taken just under 74 weeks after starting pembrolizumab. These receptor sequences come from an adult with mismatch repair-deficient cancer.

This rearrangement joins TRBV9 to TRBJ1-4; D ambiguous. The germline V gene has CDR1 SGDLS and CDR2 YYNGEE. Trimming pared 0 bases from V and 0 bases from J, leaving 6 bases between. The CDR3 sequence is 15 residues long. CDR3 sequence (DNA): TGTGCCAGCAGCGTAGAATCGGCAACTAATGAAAAACTGTTTTTT. This translates into CASSVESATNEKLFF.

The chain links TRBV2 to TRBJ2-7, with D tentatively TRBD1 (6 bases). Trimming removed 6 bases from V and 3 bases from J, with 9 bases in between. CDR3 size: 12 residues. Germline V CDR1 and CDR2: SNHLY, FYNNEI. CDR3 in DNA: TGTGCCAGCAGGTCACAGGGCTACGAGCAGTACTTC. Translating it yields CASRSQGYEQYF.

The chain employs TRBV28 and TRBJ1-2; D remains ambiguous. Trimming left V 1 base short and J 5 bases short, with 2 bases between. Germline loops: CDR1 MDHEN, CDR2 SYDVKM. This CDR3 spans 11 amino acids. The CDR3 sequence is CASSLSYGYTF. The CDR3 bases are TGTGCCAGCAGTTTATCATATGGCTACACCTTC.

The chain uses TRBV4-3 and TRBJ1-3; the D is unclear. V was pared by 0 bases and J by 0 bases, with 9 bases between. Germline V gene data show CDR1 as LGHNA and CDR2 as YSLEER. The CDR3 consists of 16 residues. CDR3 nucleotide sequence: TGCGCCAGCAGCCAAGACCAGGCTAGCTCTGGAAACACCATATATTTT. This translates into CASSQDQASSGNTIYF.

The chain is built from TRBV11-2 and TRBJ2-2; D may be TRBD1 (6 bases). V dropped 4 bases and J dropped 0 bases, with 12 bases sitting between them. CDR3 length: 16 residues. Germline values: CDR1 SGHAT, CDR2 FQNNGV. The CDR3 loop is CASSSLQGPNTGELFF. The CDR3 DNA reads TGTGCCAGCAGCTCATTACAGGGCCCGAACACCGGGGAGCTGTTTTTT.

The V gene is TRBV30, the J gene TRBJ1-5; D might be TRBD1 (6 bases). Between the trimmed V and J ends, which lost 0 bases and 1 base, there was a span of 13 bases. Germline loops: CDR1 GTSNPN, CDR2 SVGIG (reference sequence). The CDR3 totals 16 residues. CDR3 nucleotide sequence: TGTGCCTGGAGTGTAGGAACAGGGAGGAGCAATCAGCCCCAGCATTTT. This gives the protein CAWSVGTGRSNQPQHF.

The rearrangement joins TRBV11-3 to TRBJ2-3; TRBD1 is a possible D gene (5 bases). The V and J ends lost 1 base and 2 bases respectively, with 10 bases between them. The CDR3 extends over 15 amino acids. The V gene's germline CDR1 is SGHNT and CDR2 YENEEA. The CDR3 nucleotides read TGTGCCAGCAGCTTAGGCCAGGGATTCACAGATACGCAGTATTTT. Translation gives CASSLGQGFTDTQYF.

This sequence joins TRBV6-4 and TRBJ2-7; 11 nucleotides line up with TRBD2. This CDR3 contains 14 residues. With V trimmed by 6 bases and J by 4 bases, 5 bases remained unmatched. Germline V gene data show CDR1 as MRHNA and CDR2 as SNTAGT. The DNA of the CDR3 is TGTGCCAGCAGCGAAACTAGCGGGAGTTACGAGCAGTACTTC. Its translation: CASSETSGSYEQYF.

The rearrangement joins TRBV9 to TRBJ1-4, with D uncertain. The germline gives CDR1 SGDLS, CDR2 YYNGEE. Trimming stripped 4 bases from V and 0 bases from J, with 10 bases between. This CDR3 has 15 amino acids. The chain's CDR3 is CASSISGTTNEKLFF. The CDR3 DNA follows: TGTGCCAGCAGCATATCCGGGACAACTAATGAAAAACTGTTTTTT.

This chain joins TRBV4-2 and TRBJ2-1; TRBD1 might be the D (6 bases). The germline V gene encodes CDR1 LGHNA and CDR2 YNFKEQ. V was trimmed by 0 bases and J by 3 bases, leaving 18 bases between them. This CDR3 contains 18 residues. CDR3 region: CASSQEGPGASGYNEQFF. The CDR3 DNA reads TGTGCCAGCAGCCAAGAAGGCCCAGGGGCCTCGGGCTACAATGAGCAGTTCTTC.

The V call is TRBV7-9, the J call TRBJ2-5; D remains unclear. Germline-derived CDR1 and CDR2 are SEHNR and FQNEAQ (reference sequence). The V and J ends lost 3 bases and 5 bases respectively, with 13 bases between them. CDR3 length: 14 amino acids. CDR3 bases: TGTGCCAGCAGCTTTCCCATCCTGGGGGAGACCCAGTACTTC. This sequence encodes CASSFPILGETQYF.

The chain uses TRBV7-2 and TRBJ1-1; tentative D call: TRBD1 (6 bases). The V gene lost 5 bases and the J gene lost 5 bases, with 15 bases spanning the gap. The CDR3 spans 14 residues. Germline assignment: CDR1 SGHTA and CDR2 FQGNSA. CDR3 coding DNA: TGTGCCAGCAGCGAAACAGGGCAGAGGACTGAAGCTTTCTTT. It yields the protein CASSETGQRTEAFF.